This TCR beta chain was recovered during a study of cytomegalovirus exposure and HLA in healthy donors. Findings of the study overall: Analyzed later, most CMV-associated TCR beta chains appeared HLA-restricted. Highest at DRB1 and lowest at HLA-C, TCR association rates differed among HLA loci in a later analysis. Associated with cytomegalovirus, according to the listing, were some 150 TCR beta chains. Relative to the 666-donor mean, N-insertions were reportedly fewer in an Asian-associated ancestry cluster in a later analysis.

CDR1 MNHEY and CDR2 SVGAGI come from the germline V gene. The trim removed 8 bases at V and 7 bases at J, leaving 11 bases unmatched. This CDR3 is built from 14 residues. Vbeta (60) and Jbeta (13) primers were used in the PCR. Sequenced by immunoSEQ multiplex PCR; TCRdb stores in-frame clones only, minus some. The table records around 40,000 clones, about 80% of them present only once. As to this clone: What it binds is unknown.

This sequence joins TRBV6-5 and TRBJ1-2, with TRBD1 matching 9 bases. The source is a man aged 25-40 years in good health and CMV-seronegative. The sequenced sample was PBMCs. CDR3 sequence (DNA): TGTGCCAGCGGTTTACAGGGGGCGCGCAGTGGCTACACCTTC. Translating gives CASGLQGARSGYTF.